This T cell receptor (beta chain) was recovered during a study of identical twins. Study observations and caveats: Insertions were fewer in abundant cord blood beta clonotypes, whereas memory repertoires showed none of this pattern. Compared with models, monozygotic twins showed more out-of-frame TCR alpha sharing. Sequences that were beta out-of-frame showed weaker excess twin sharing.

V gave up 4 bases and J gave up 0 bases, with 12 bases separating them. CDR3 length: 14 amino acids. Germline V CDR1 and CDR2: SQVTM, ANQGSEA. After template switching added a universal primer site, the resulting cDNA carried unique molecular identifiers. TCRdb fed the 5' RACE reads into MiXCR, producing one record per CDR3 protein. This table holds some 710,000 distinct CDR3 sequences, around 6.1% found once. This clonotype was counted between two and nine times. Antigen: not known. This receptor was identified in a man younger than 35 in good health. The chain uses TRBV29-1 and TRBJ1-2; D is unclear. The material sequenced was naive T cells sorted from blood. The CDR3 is CSVAGADPNYGYTF. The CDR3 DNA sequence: TGCAGCGTTGCGGGAGCAGATCCTAACTATGGCTACACCTTC.